This T cell receptor beta chain appears in the sequencing data of a study of cytotoxic CD8 clonotypes in ibrutinib-treated CLL (dated by TCRdb to the early 2020s). Study-wide context: The cohort had eleven to twelve relapsed/refractory and around 14 treatment-naive patients; approximately 17 were IGHV unmutated. Responses were partial in approximately 24 patients and complete in 2; after median approximately 69 months follow-up, around 15 stayed in remission and about twelve progressed. Samples at response were collected after a median of roughly twelve months of treatment, with a range of about 6 to 36 months. On average, each sample had about 260,000 productive templates and approximately 89,000 productive rearrangements. Longitudinal samples were available for about 30% of the 86 trial participants. Cryopreserved peripheral blood mononuclear cells were collected before treatment, at response, and at either disease progression or sustained remission. All remission and progressive disease samples were collected while patients were still receiving ibrutinib.

Findings and caveats that apply to the study as a whole: Public clonotypes were rare and either shrank or stayed stable during treatment, and the rise in clonality at ibrutinib response reflected expansion of private clonotypes. Lymph node repertoires were not examined, and the timing of sampling was not matched between patients in sustained remission and those whose disease progressed. Baseline clonality exceeded that of age-matched healthy donors and correlated strongly with circulating CD8+ T-cell counts. Clonality increased at ibrutinib response, stayed stable in sustained remission, and fell back toward baseline at progression.

Comments on this clone: It has no known antigen specificity. Within one base of it there is no much larger clone, and no base qualities were kept.

CDR1 and CDR2 are drawn from the germline V gene: SQVTM, ANQGSEA. Trimming at the junction amounts to 6 bases on V and 4 bases on J, and the germline ends lie 17 bases apart. From its cysteine to its phenylalanine, the CDR3 spans 14 amino acids. The CDR3 DNA has 42 bases and is translated from base 1. The goal of deep resolution MiSeq sequencing was a depth between 1 in 1 million and 1 in 200,000 T cells, and coverage averaged 10x per clonotype. TCR beta libraries were generated with the immunoSEQ hsTCRB Kit. The source study handled its data this way. Data were analyzed with ImmunoSEQ Data Assistant and ImmunoSEQ Analyzer, with V, D and J genes assigned per IMGT definitions. Clonality was computed as one minus normalized Shannon entropy of productive rearrangement frequencies, ranging from 0 to 1. Only overrepresented clonotypes making up at least 0.05% of the repertoire of each patient were included in the public clonotype analysis. Thirteen age-matched healthy donor repertoires from immuneACCESS were used as controls for clonality. In its TCRdb copy, this immuneACCESS table keeps in-frame sequences only and misses some clones. Where compared with another copy, unresolved V genes explain less than half of these, and the others have no known cause. V and J calls and clone size follow that table, whereas D and trimming were derived from the DNA. For this sample the table gives 330,000 or so clones, of which about 64% were detected only once. Roughly 6.3% of the sample goes to the ten largest clones.

Roughly 2 micrograms of genomic DNA were extracted from cryopreserved PBMCs for TCR beta library preparation. Longitudinal blood samples from CLL patients on ibrutinib monotherapy were analyzed using high-throughput TCR beta sequencing. The patients took part in an open-label, single-center phase 2 trial of ibrutinib monotherapy. The clonotype originates from a human donor with chronic lymphocytic leukemia. Source: PBMCs, taken after 36 months of ibrutinib treatment. This chain is built from TRBV29-1 and TRBJ2-3; the D region possibly corresponds to TRBD2 (5 bases align). The DNA sequence is TGCAGCGTCGCCTTTGAGGGTGTCGCAGATACGCAGTATTTT. It codes for CSVAFEGVADTQYF.